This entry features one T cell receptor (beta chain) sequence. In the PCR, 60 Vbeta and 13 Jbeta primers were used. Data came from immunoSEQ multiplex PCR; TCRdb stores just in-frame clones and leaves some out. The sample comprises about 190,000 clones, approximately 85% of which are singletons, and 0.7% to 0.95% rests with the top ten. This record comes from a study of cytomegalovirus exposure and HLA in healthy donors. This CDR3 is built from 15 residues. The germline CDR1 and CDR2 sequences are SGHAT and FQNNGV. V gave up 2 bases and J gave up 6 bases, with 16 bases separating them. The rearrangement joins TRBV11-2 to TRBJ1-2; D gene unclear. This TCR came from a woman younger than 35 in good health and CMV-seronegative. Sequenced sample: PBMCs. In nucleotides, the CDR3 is TGTGCCAGCAGCTTAACCATTTCGGGGAGGAATGGCTACACCTTC. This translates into CASSLTISGRNGYTF. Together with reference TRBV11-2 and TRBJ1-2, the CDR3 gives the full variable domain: EAGVAQSPRYKIIEKRQSVAFWCNPISGHATLYWYQQILGQGPKLLIQFQNNGVVDDSQLPKDRFSAERLKGVDSTLKIQPAKLEDSAVYLCASSLTISGRNGYTFGSGTRLTVV.